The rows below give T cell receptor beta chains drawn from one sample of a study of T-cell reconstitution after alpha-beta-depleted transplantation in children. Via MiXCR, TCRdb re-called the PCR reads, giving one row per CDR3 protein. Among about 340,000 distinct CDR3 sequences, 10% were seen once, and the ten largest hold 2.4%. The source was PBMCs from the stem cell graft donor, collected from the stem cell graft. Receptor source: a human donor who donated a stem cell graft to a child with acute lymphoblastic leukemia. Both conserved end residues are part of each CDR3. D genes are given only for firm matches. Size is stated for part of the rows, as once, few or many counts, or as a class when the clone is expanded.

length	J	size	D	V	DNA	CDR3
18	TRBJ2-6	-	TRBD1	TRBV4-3	TGCGCCAGCAGCCGACAGGACAGGGGGGGCTCTGGGGCCAACGTCCTGACTTTC	CASSRQDRGGSGANVLTF
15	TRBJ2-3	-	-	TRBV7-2	TGTGCCAGCACCCTCGTGCCGAGGTCGACAGATACGCAGTATTTT	CASTLVPRSTDTQYF
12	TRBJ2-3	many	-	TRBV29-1	TGCAGCGTTGGGGCTGCGAGGGATACGCAGTATTTT	CSVGAARDTQYF
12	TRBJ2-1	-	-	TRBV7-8	TGTGCCAGCAGCCCCCCGGACAATGAGCAGTTCTTC	CASSPPDNEQFF
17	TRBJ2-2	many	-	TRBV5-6	TGTGCCAGCCGTCTCGGAGCAGGGACCTTGAACACCGGGGAGCTGTTTTTT	CASRLGAGTLNTGELFF
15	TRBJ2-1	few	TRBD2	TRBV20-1	TGCAGTGCTAGAGATGCGGGAGGGCCAGGTAGTGAGCAGTTCTTC	CSARDAGGPGSEQFF
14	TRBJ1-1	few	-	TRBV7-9	TGTGCCAGCAGACCCTGGGGGGACAACACTGAAGCTTTCTTT	CASRPWGDNTEAFF
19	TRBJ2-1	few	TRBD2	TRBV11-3	TGTGCCAGCAGCTTCTTGGGGGGGTCAATTCCTCAACCATACAATGAGCAGTTCTTC	CASSFLGGSIPQPYNEQFF
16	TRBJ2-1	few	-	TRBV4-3	TGCGCCAGCAGCCAAGATCCCCAGGGGCCTTGGGATGAGCAGTTCTTC	CASSQDPQGPWDEQFF
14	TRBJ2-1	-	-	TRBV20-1	TGCAGTGCTAGAGAGCCCTCTTCACGAAATGAGCAGTTCTTC	CSAREPSSRNEQFF